Included here is one TCR beta chain sequence, with context. The entry originates in a study of blood T cell repertoires in COVID-19. The CDR3 is 13 amino acids. Germline values: CDR1 MNHEY, CDR2 SMNVEV (reference sequence). Trimming took off 7 bases at V and 1 base at J, with 7 bases between the two ends. Per the original data handling: Amplifying reference gene primers gave estimates of nucleated cell counts. Sequencing used immunoSEQ multiplex PCR; TCRdb keeps in-frame clones, though not all of them. Clonal size and the V and J genes are those of that table, whereas D and trimming came from the DNA. Of about 120,000 clones listed, about 80% are singletons.

This TCR was recovered from a man aged 70 or older with acute or convalescent COVID-19. The sequencing sample was made of peripheral blood. The chain has TRBV27 and TRBJ2-2, with D unclear. DNA for the CDR3: TGTGCCAGCATGGGCCGGAACACCGGGGAGCTGTTTTTT. It translates to CASMGRNTGELFF.